Detailed here is one T cell receptor (beta chain). Its antigen is unidentified. The data belong to a study of graft-versus-host responses after intestinal transplantation. Whole-study context: The transplants performed in recipients were multivisceral, liver-intestinal, or isolated intestinal. All recipients got anti-thymocyte globulin induction, then tacrolimus and steroids for roughly 3 years.

Study-wide points: Recipient bone marrow held GvH clones, some seen earlier in ileum or blood.

V was clipped by 4 bases and J by 0 bases; unmatched bases: 1. Germline values: CDR1 MNHNY, CDR2 SVGAGI (reference sequence). The length of the CDR3 is 15 residues. The protocol was immunoSEQ multiplex PCR, while the TCRdb copy is restricted to in-frame clones and leaves out a portion. The sample contains about 90,000 clones, 85% to 95% of which appear only once. The chain links TRBV6-6 to TRBJ2-3; TRBD2 agrees at 10 bases. The sequencing used unstimulated CD8+ T cells sorted from spleen or lymph node cells, collected before transplant. This sequence was found in a human donor who was the organ donor for an intestinal transplant. The CDR3 coding sequence is TGTGCCAGCAGTTCGACTAGCGGGAGCACAGATACGCAGTATTTT. Translating it yields CASSSTSGSTDTQYF.